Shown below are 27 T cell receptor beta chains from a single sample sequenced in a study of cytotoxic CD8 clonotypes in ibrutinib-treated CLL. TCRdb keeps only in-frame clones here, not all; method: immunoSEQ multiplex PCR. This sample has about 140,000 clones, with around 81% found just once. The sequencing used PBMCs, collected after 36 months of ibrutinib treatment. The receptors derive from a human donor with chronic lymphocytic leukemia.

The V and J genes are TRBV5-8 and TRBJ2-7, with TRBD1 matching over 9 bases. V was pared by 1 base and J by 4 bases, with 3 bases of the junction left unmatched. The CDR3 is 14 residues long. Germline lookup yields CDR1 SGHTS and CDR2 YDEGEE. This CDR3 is CASSLLDRGYEQYF. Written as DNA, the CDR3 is TGTGCCAGCAGCTTGTTGGACAGGGGATACGAGCAGTACTTC.

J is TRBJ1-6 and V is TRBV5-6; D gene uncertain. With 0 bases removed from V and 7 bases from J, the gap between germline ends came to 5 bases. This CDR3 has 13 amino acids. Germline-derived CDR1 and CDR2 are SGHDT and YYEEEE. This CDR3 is CASSLVPNSPLHF. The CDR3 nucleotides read TGTGCCAGCAGCTTGGTTCCAAATTCACCCCTCCACTTT.

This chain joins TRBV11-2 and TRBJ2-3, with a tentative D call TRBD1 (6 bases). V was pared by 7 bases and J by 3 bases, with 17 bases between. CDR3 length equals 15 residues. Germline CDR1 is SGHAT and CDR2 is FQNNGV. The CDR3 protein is CASTPSQGWTDTQYF. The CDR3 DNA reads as TGTGCCAGCACCCCTTCCCAGGGGTGGACAGATACGCAGTATTTT.

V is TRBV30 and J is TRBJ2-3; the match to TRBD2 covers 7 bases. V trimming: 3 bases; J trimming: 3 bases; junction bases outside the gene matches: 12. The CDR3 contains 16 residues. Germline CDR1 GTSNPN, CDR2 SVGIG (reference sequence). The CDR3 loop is CAWRWRGTAVTDTQYF. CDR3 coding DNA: TGTGCCTGGAGGTGGCGGGGGACGGCGGTGACAGATACGCAGTATTTT. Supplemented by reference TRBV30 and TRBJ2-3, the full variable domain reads SQTIHQWPATLVQPVGSPLSLECTVEGTSNPNLYWYRQAAGRGLQLLFYSVGIGQISSEVPQNLSASRPQDRQFILSSKKLLLSDSGFYLCAWRWRGTAVTDTQYFGPGTRLTVL.

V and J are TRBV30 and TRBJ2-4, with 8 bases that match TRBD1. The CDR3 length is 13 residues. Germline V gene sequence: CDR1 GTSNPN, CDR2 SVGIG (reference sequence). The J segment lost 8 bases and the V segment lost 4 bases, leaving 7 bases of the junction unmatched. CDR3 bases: TGTGCCTGGACCGTGACAGGGGCGGACATTCAGTACTTC. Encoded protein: CAWTVTGADIQYF.

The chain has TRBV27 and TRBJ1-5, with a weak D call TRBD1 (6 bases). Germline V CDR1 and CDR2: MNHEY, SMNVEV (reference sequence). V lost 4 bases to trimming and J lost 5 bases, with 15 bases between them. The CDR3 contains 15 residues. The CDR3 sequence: CASSSSRDIYQPQHF. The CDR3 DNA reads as TGTGCCAGCAGTTCGTCCCGGGACATATATCAGCCCCAGCATTTT.

CDR3 bases: TGTGCCAGCAGTTCCCGGTGGCTCTACACCTTC. It codes for CASSSRWLYTF. The chain carries TRBV28 and TRBJ1-2, with D unresolved. The CDR3 is made up of 11 amino acids. V lost 4 bases, J lost 10 bases, and 10 bases lay in between. CDR1 MDHEN and CDR2 SYDVKM come from the germline V gene.

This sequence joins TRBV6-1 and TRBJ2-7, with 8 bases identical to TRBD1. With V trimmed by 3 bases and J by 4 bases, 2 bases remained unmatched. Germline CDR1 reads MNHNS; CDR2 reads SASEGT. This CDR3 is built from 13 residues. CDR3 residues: CASSEYRGYEQYF. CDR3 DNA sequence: TGTGCCAGCAGTGAGTACAGGGGGTACGAGCAGTACTTC.

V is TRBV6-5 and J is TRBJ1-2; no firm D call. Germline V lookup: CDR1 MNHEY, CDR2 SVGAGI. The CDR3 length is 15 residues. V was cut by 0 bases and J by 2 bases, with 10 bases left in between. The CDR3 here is CASSYSFGINYGYTF. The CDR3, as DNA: TGTGCCAGCAGTTACTCGTTCGGAATAAACTATGGCTACACCTTC.

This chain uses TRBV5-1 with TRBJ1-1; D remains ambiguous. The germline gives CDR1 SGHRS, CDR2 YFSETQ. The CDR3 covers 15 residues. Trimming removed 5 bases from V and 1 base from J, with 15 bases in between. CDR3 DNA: TGCGCCAGCAGACTCGCCGGGTGGGAGAACACTGAAGCTTTCTTT. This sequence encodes CASRLAGWENTEAFF.

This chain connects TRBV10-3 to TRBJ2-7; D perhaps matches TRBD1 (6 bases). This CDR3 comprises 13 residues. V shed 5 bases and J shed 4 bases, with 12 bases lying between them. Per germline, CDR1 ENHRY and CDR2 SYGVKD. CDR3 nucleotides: TGTGCCATCAGTAAAGAACAGGGTTACGAGCAGTACTTC. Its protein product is CAISKEQGYEQYF.

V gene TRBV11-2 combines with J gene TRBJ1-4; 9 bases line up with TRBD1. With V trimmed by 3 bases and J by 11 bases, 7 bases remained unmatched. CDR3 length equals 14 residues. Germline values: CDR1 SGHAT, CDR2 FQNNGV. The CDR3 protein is CASSFQPGTGKLFF. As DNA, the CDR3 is TGTGCCAGCAGCTTTCAACCCGGGACAGGGAAACTGTTTTTT. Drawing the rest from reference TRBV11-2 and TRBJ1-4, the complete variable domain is EAGVAQSPRYKIIEKRQSVAFWCNPISGHATLYWYQQILGQGPKLLIQFQNNGVVDDSQLPKDRFSAERLKGVDSTLKIQPAKLEDSAVYLCASSFQPGTGKLFFGSGTQLSVL.

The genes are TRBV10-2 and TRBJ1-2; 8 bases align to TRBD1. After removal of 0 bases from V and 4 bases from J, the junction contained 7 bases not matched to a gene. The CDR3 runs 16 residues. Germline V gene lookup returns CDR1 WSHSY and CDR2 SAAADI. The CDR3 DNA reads TGCGCCAGCAGTGAGTCTCCAGCGGGGACAGGCTATGGCTACACCTTC. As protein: CASSESPAGTGYGYTF.

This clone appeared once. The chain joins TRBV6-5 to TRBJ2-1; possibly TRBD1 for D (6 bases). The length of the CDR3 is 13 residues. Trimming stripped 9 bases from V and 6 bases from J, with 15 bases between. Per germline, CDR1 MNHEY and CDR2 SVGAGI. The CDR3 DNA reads TGTGCCAGTTACAGGGTGGCCCCCAATGAGCAGTTCTTC. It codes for CASYRVAPNEQFF.

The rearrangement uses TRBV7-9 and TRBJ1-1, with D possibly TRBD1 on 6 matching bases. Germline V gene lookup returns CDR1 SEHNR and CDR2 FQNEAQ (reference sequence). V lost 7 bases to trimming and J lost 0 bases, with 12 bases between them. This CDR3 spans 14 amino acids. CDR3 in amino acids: CASKNGTLNTEAFF. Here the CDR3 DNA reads TGTGCCAGCAAAAACGGGACACTGAACACTGAAGCTTTCTTT.

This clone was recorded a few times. DNA for the CDR3: TGTGCCAGCAGCTTCGGAGACTATGGCTACACCTTC. Its translation is CASSFGDYGYTF. The V and J genes are TRBV6-5 and TRBJ1-2, with D unresolved. Germline CDR1 reads MNHEY; CDR2 reads SVGAGI. The CDR3 length is 12 residues. V was trimmed by 6 bases and J by 3 bases, leaving 8 bases between them.

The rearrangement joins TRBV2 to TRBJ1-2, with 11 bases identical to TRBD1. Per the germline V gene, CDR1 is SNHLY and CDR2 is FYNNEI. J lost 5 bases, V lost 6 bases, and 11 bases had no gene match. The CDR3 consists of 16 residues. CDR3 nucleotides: TGTGCCAGCAGCGAGATGGGACAGGGGGGGAAGTATGGCTACACCTTC. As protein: CASSEMGQGGKYGYTF.

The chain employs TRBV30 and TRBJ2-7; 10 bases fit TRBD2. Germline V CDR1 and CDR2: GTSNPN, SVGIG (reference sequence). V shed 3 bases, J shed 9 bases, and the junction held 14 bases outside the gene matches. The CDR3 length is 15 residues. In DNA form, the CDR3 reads TGTGCCTGGAGAAGGAGCGGGAGGGACGAGAGGAGGCAGTACTTC. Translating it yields CAWRRSGRDERRQYF.

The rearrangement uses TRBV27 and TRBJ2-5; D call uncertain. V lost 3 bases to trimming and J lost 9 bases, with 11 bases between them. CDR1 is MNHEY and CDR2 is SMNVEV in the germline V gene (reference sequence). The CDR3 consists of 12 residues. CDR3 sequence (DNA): TGTGCCAGCAGTTTTCTCGGGTTACCCCAGTACTTC. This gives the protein CASSFLGLPQYF.

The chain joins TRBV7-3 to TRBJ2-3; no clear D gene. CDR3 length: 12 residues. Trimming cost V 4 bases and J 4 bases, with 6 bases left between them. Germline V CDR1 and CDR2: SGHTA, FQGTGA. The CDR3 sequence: CASSYGSDTQYF. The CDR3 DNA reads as TGTGCCAGCAGCTACGGGTCAGATACGCAGTATTTT.

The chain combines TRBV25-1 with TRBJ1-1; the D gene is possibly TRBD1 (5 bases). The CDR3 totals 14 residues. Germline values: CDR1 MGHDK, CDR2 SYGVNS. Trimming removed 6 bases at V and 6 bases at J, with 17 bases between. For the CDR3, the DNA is TGTGCCAGCAGGGATGGATCCCTAGGGGCTGAAGCTTTCTTT. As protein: CASRDGSLGAEAFF. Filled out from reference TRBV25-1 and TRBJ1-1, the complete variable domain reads EADIYQTPRYLVIGTGKKITLECSQTMGHDKMYWYQQDPGMELHLIHYSYGVNSTEKGDLSSESTVSRIRTEHFPLTLESARPSHTSQYLCASRDGSLGAEAFFGQGTRLTVV.

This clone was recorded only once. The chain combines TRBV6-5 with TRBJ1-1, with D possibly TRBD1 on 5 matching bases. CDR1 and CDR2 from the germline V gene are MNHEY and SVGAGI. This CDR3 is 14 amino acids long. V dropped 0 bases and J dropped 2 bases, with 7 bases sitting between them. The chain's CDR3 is CASSYSTVNTEAFF. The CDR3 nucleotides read TGTGCCAGCAGTTACTCGACAGTAAACACTGAAGCTTTCTTT.

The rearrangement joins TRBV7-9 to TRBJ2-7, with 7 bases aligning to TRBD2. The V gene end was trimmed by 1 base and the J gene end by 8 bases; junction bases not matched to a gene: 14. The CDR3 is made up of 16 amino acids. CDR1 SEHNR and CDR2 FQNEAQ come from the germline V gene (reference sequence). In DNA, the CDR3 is TGTGCCAGCAGCTTAGTGGGTGGACTAGATCCGCCCAAGCAGTACTTC. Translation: CASSLVGGLDPPKQYF.

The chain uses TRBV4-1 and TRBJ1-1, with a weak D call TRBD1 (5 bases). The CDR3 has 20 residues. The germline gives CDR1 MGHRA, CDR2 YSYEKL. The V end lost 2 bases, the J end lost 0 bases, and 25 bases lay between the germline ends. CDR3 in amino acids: CASSQTPLGGTLRLNTEAFF. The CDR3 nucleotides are TGCGCCAGCAGCCAAACTCCTCTCGGAGGGACCCTCCGATTGAACACTGAAGCTTTCTTT.

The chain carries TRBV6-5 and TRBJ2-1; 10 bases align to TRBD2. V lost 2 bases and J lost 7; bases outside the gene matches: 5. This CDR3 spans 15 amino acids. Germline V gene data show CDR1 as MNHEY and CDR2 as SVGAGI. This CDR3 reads CASSYGLAALNEQFF. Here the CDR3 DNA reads TGTGCCAGCAGTTACGGACTAGCGGCACTTAATGAGCAGTTCTTC.

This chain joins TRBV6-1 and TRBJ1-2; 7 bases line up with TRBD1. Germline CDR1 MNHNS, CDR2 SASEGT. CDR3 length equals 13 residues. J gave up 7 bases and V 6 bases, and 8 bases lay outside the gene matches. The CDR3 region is CASSSQGVTGYTF. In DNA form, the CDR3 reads TGTGCCAGCAGCTCGCAGGGGGTTACTGGCTACACCTTC.

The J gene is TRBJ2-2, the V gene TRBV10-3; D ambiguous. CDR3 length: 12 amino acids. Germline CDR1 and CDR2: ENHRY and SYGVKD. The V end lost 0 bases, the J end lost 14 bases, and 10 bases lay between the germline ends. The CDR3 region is CAISESRTHLFF. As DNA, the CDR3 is TGTGCCATCAGTGAGTCTAGGACGCATCTGTTTTTT.